This T cell receptor beta chain was recovered during a study of cytomegalovirus exposure and HLA in healthy donors. Study-wide background: There were fewer than 500 genotyped donors. Of these, roughly 82% fell in the genetic ancestry cluster associated with self-reported Caucasian donors.

Unmatched junction bases numbered 2, after V lost 0 bases and J lost 2 bases. Looked up from germline, CDR1 is SGHRS and CDR2 is YFSETQ. The CDR3 covers 16 residues. Primers: 60 Vbeta forward and 13 Jbeta reverse. Produced via immunoSEQ multiplex PCR; TCRdb's table is partial and in-frame only. The sample shows over 150,000 clones, approximately 85% of them seen only once. Concerning this clone: Its target is unknown.

Likely unrecorded immune exposures existed in these nominally healthy donors. Study conclusions and caveats: Presence/absence analysis assumed near-uniform sequencing depth across donors. A later analysis linked a missense DCLRE1C variant to TCR beta V- and J-gene trimming.

V gene TRBV5-1 combines with J gene TRBJ2-6; TRBD2 agrees at 7 bases. The clonotype comes from a girl under 18 in good health and CMV-seropositive. Specimen: PBMCs. CDR3 sequence reads: CASSLGAGAGANVLTF. CDR3 in DNA: TGCGCCAGCAGCTTGGGGGCGGGGGCTGGGGCCAACGTCCTGACTTTC.